The following is a T cell receptor (beta chain) sequence with its context. Its target is unknown. This CDR3 region has 14 residues. After removal of 7 bases from V and 2 bases from J, the junction contained 5 bases not matched to a gene. Germline CDR1 SGHTA, CDR2 FQGNSA. The sample originates from a study of a mutant IDH1 vaccine in newly diagnosed glioma. Study overall: Scheduled for weeks 1, 3, 5, 7, 11, 15, 19 and 23, eight vaccinations were given to patients. Vaccination followed radiotherapy alone by 4-6 weeks, or accompanied temozolomide cycles.

Study observations and caveats: The authors found pseudoprogression apparently unrelated to changes in top peripheral T cell clonotypes.

Method: immunoSEQ multiplex PCR; TCRdb's copy keeps in-frame clones and lacks some. The data show roughly 28,000 clones, with roughly nine tenths seen just once and roughly 20% held by the top ten. Documented time point: week 5, during vaccination. It was 300 ug of mutant IDH1 20-mer peptide that made up each vaccine dose, given with topical imiquimod. The TCR was taken from a man between 18 and 35 years old with glioma. The source material was PBMCs, sampled from a glioma patient whose treatment included an IDH1 peptide vaccine. The V and J genes are TRBV7-2 and TRBJ2-1, with 7 bases lining up with TRBD2. CDR3 protein: CASTGSGAYNEQFF. The CDR3 DNA reads TGTGCCAGCACCGGGAGCGGGGCCTACAATGAGCAGTTCTTC.